This TCR beta chain was captured by sequencing in a study of CXCR3-negative and CXCR3-positive naive CD8 T cells. Study results and caveats: Surface CD5 looked about the same in the naive subsets, so the authors worked out TCR strength from TRB CDR3 properties.

CD45RO-CCR7+CD27+CD95- defined naive CD8+ T cells. This CDR3 has 16 residues. Germline assignment: CDR1 SGDLS and CDR2 YYNGEE. For this clonotype: Its specificity is unknown.

Through 5' RACE with UMI labels, the TRB cDNA libraries were prepared. TCRdb reprocessed the 5' RACE reads, with one entry per CDR3 protein and no DNA. The ten top clones account for approximately 1.6%, within a sample of some 50,000 distinct CDR3 sequences. The source is a human donor in good health. Some clones in this sample may be carry-over from other donors' samples. J is TRBJ2-7 and V is TRBV9; TCRdb picks TRBD1, but there is no DNA to check that call. The material sequenced was naive CXCR3- CD8+ T cells from blood. Specified subset: CD45RO-CCR7+CD27+CD95- naive CD8+ T cells lacking CXCR3 (TNR3-). CDR3 in amino acids: CASSPGGGRDLYEQYF.